This T cell receptor (beta chain) was found in a study of blood T cell repertoires in COVID-19. For the study at large: Samples of COVID-19 (acute and convalescent) were obtained from the United States, Italy and Spain. Sources were T cells, B-cell-depleted T cells, or PBMCs; the material itself was cDNA or gDNA.

Study processing details: By means of reference gene primer amplification, nucleated cell counts were estimated. Only in-frame clones appear in the TCRdb table, and some are missing; sequencing was by immunoSEQ multiplex PCR. V, J and clone size reflect that table, while D and trimming were determined from the DNA. The sample contains tens of thousands of clones, more than 65% of which appear only once. The germline CDR1 and CDR2 sequences are KGHSH and LQKENI. This CDR3 region has 17 residues. V lost 3 bases, J lost 1 base, and 9 bases stayed unmatched. The TCR comes from an elderly woman with active or convalescent COVID-19. The chain employs TRBV18 and TRBJ2-3; 8 positions match TRBD2. Sequenced sample: peripheral blood. DNA for the CDR3: TGTGCCAGCTCACCTCCAGTCCCGGGAGGGCGCACAGATACGCAGTATTTT. Its protein is CASSPPVPGGRTDTQYF.